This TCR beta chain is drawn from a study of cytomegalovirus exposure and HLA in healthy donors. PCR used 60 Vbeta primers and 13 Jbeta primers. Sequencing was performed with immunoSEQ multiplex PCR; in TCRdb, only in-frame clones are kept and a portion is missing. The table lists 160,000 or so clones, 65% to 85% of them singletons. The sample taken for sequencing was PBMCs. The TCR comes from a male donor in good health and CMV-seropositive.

CDR3 in DNA: TGCGCCAGCAGCATTAGACAGGCTACAACTAATGAAAAACTGTTTTTT. This codes for CASSIRQATTNEKLFF. The chain carries TRBV5-1 and TRBJ1-4, with D tentatively TRBD1 (6 bases). V was clipped by 4 bases and J by 0 bases, with 13 bases between them. CDR1 SGHRS and CDR2 YFSETQ come from the germline V gene. CDR3 length: 16 amino acids. The full variable domain, in which reference TRBV5-1 and TRBJ1-4 provide the parts outside the CDR3, is KAGVTQTPRYLIKTRGQQVTLSCSPISGHRSVSWYQQTPGQGLQFLFEYFSETQRNKGNFPGRFSGRQFSNSRSEMNVSTLELGDSALYLCASSIRQATTNEKLFFGSGTQLSVL.